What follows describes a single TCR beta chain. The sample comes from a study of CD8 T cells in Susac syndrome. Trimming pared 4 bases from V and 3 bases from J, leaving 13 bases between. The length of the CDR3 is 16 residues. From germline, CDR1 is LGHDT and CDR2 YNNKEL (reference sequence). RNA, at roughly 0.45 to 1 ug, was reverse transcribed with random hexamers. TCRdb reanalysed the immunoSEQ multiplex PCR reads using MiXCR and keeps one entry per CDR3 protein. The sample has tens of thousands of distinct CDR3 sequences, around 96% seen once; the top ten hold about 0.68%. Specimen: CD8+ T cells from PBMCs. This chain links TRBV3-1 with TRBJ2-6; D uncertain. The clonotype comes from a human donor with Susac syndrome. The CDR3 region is CASSPLRVGGANVLTF. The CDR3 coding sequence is TGTGCCAGCAGCCCGCTTCGGGTGGGTGGGGCCAACGTCCTGACTTTC.